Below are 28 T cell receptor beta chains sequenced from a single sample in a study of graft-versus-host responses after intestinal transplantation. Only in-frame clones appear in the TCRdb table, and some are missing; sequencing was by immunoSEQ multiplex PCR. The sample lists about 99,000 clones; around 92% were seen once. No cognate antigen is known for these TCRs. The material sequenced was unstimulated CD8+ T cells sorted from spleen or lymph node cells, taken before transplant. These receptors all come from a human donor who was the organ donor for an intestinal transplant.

This chain's CDR3 is CASSLVSSSDRVNTEAFF. For the CDR3, the DNA is TGCGCCAGCAGCTTGGTTTCGTCCAGCGACAGGGTGAACACTGAAGCTTTCTTT. The V gene is TRBV5-1, the J gene TRBJ1-1; 7 bases line up with TRBD1. This CDR3 is built from 18 residues. Looked up from germline, CDR1 is SGHRS and CDR2 is YFSETQ. The V and J ends lost 0 bases and 0 bases, in that order; junction bases with no gene match: 11.

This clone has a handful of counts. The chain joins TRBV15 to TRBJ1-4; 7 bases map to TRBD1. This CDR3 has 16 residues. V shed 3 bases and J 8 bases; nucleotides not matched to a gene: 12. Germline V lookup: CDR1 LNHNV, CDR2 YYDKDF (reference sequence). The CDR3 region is CATSSSLDRVGEKLFF. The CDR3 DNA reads TGTGCCACCAGCAGTTCCCTTGACAGGGTCGGGGAAAAACTGTTTTTT.

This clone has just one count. The CDR3 DNA is TGTGCCAGCAGTTTCCCTAGCGGGGTAAATGAGCAGTTCTTC. It yields the protein CASSFPSGVNEQFF. The gene calls are TRBV28 and TRBJ2-1; 9 positions match TRBD2. CDR3 length: 14 residues. The trim removed 3 bases at V and 7 bases at J, leaving 4 bases unmatched. Per germline, CDR1 MDHEN and CDR2 SYDVKM.

The CDR3 spells CASKEQDFYGYTF. The DNA for the CDR3 is TGTGCCAGTAAGGAACAGGATTTTTATGGCTACACCTTC. The V call is TRBV19, the J call TRBJ1-2; TRBD1 might be the D (5 bases). This CDR3 has 13 residues. Trimming removed 7 bases from V and 5 bases from J, with 14 bases in between. Looked up from germline, CDR1 is LNHDA and CDR2 is SQIVND (reference sequence).

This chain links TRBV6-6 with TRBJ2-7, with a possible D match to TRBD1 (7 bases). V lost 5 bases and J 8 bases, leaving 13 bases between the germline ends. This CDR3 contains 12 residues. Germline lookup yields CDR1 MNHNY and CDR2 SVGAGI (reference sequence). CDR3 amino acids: CASSPAGQKQYF. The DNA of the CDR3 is TGTGCCAGCAGTCCGGCGGGACAGAAGCAGTACTTC.

The CDR3 region has the DNA TGCGCCAGCAGCTTGCCAGGGGCGACTGAAGCTTTCTTT. Translated, it gives CASSLPGATEAFF. The V call is TRBV5-1, the J call TRBJ1-1, with a tentative D call TRBD1 (6 bases). This CDR3 has 13 amino acids. V dropped 1 base and J dropped 5 bases, with 9 bases sitting between them. Germline V gene lookup returns CDR1 SGHRS and CDR2 YFSETQ.

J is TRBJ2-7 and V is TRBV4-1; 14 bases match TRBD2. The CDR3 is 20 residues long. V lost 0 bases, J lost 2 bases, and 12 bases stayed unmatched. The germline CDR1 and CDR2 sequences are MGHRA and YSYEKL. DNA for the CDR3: TGCGCCAGCAGCCAAGAAATAAAGACTAGCGGGAGGGAGTCCCCCTACGAGCAGTACTTC. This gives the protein CASSQEIKTSGRESPYEQYF.

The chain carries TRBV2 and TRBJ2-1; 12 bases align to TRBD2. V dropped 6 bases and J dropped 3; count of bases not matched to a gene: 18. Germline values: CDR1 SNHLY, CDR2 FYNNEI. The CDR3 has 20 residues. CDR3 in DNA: TGTGCCAGCAGAGCGGGTCTAGCGGGAGGGTCCAACTACGGCTACAATGAGCAGTTCTTC. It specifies CASRAGLAGGSNYGYNEQFF. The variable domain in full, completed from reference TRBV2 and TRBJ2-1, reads EPEVTQTPSHQVTQMGQEVILRCVPISNHLYFYWYRQILGQKVEFLVSFYNNEISEKSEIFDDQFSVERPDGSNFTLKIRSTKLEDSAMYFCASRAGLAGGSNYGYNEQFFGPGTRLTVL.

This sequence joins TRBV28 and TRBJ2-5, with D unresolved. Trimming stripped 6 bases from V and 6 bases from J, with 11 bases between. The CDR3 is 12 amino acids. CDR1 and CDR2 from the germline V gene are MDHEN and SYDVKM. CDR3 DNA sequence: TGTGCCAGCAGATCCCACTTAAAGACCCAGTACTTC. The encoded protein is CASRSHLKTQYF.

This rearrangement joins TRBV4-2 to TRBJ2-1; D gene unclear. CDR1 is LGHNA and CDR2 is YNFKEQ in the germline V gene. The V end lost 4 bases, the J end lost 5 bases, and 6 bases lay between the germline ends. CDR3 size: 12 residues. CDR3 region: CASSLSDNEQFF. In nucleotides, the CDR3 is TGTGCCAGCAGCCTGTCCGACAATGAGCAGTTCTTC.

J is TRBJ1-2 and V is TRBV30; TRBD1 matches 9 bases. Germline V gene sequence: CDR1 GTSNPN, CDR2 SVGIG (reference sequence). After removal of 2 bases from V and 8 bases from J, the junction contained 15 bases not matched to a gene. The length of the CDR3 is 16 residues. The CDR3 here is CAWSTATGTGLGGYTF. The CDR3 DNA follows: TGTGCCTGGAGTACCGCTACCGGGACAGGGCTCGGAGGCTACACCTTC.

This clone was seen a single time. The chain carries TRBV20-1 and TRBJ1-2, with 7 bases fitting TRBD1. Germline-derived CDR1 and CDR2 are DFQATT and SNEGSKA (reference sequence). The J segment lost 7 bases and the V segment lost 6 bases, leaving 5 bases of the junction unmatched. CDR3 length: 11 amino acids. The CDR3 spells CSAGRGVGYTF. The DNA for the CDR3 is TGCAGTGCGGGCAGGGGGGTTGGCTACACCTTC.

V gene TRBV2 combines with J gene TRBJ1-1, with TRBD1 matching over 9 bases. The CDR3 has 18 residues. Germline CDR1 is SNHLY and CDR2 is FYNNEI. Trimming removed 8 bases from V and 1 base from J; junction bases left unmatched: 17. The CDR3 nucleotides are TGTGCCAGCCAGGGTACACAGGGGGCGCTAGTATCGAACACTGAAGCTTTCTTT. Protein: CASQGTQGALVSNTEAFF.

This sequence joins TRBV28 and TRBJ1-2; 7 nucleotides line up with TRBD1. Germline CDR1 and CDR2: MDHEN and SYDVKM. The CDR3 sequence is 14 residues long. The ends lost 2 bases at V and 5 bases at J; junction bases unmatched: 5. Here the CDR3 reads CASSLEGAAYGYTF. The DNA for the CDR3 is TGTGCCAGCAGTTTAGAGGGGGCAGCATATGGCTACACCTTC.

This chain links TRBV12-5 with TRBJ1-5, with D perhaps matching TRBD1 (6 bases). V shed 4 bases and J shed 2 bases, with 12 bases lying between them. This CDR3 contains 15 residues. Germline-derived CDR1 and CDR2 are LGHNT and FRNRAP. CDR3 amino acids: CASGWEGDGNQPQHF. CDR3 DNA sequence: TGTGCTAGTGGTTGGGAGGGGGACGGCAATCAGCCCCAGCATTTT.

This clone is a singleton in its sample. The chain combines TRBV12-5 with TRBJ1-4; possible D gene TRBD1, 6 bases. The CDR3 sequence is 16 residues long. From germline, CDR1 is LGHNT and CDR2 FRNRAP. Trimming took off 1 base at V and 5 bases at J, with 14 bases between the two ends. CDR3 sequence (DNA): TGTGCTAGTGGTTTGGGCAAACAGGGACCAAATGAAAAACTGTTTTTT. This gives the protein CASGLGKQGPNEKLFF.

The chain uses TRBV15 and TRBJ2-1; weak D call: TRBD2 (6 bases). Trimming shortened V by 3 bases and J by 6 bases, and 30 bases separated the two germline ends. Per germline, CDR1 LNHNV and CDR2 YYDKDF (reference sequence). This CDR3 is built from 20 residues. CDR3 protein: CATSSNLGARHRGSFNEQFF. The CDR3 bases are TGTGCCACCAGCAGTAATCTAGGGGCCCGTCATCGGGGGAGTTTCAATGAGCAGTTCTTC.

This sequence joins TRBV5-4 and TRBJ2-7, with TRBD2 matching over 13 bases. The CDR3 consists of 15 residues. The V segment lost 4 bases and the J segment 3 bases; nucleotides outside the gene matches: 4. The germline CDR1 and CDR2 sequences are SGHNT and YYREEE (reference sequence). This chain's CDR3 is CASSPGLAGVYEQYF. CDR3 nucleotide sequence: TGTGCCAGCAGCCCTGGACTAGCGGGAGTCTACGAGCAGTACTTC.

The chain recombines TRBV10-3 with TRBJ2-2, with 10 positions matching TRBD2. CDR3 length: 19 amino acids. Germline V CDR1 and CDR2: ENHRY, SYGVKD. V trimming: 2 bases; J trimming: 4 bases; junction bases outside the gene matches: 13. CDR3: CAISERGRAGGPATGELFF. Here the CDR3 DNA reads TGTGCCATCAGTGAGAGGGGGAGAGCGGGAGGGCCGGCCACCGGGGAGCTGTTTTTT.

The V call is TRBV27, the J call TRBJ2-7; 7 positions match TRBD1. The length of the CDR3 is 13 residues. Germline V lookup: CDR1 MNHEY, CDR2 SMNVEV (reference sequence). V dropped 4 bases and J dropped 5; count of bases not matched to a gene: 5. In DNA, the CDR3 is TGTGCCAGCAGTTATGTAGGGGGCCACGAGCAGTACTTC. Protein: CASSYVGGHEQYF.

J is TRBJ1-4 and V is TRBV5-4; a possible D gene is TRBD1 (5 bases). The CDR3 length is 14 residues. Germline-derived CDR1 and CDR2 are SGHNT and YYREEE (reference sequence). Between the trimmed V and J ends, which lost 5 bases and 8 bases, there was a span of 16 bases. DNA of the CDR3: TGTGCCAGCAGTAGTCAGGGATTTGGCGAAAAACTGTTTTTT. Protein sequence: CASSSQGFGEKLFF.

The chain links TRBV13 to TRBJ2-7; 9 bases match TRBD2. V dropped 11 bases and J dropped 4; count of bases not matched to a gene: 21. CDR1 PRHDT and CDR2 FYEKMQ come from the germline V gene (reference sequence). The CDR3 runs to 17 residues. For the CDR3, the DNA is TGTGCCTCAGCAGGAGAGAGTAGCGGGAGTGTGCGGTACGAGCAGTACTTC. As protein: CASAGESSGSVRYEQYF. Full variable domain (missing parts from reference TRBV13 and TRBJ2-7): AAGVIQSPRHLIKEKRETATLKCYPIPRHDTVYWYQQGPGQDPQFLISFYEKMQSDKGSIPDRFSAQQFSDYHSELNMSSLELGDSALYFCASAGESSGSVRYEQYFGPGTRLTVT.

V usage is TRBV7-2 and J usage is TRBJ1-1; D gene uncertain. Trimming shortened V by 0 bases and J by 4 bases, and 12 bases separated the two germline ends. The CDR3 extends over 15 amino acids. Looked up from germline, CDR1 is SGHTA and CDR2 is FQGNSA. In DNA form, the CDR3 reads TGTGCCAGCAGCTTAGCGCGGGTGGTGGGCACTGAAGCTTTCTTT. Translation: CASSLARVVGTEAFF.

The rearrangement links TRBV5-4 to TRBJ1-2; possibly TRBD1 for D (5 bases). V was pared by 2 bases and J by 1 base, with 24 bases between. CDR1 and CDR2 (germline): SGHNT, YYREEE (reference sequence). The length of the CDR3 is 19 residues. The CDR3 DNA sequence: TGTGCCAGCAGCTTAGGGGCAGGCCTCCCCCGTTCCTTTAACTATGGCTACACCTTC. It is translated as CASSLGAGLPRSFNYGYTF. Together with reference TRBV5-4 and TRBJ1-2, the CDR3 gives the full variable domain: ETGVTQSPTHLIKTRGQQVTLRCSSQSGHNTVSWYQQALGQGPQFIFQYYREEENGRGNFPPRFSGLQFPNYSSELNVNALELDDSALYLCASSLGAGLPRSFNYGYTFGSGTRLTVV.

The CDR3 coding sequence is TGTGCCAGCAGCTTTTATGGAGTGAGGAGGGACCAAGAGACCCAGTACTTC. Translation: CASSFYGVRRDQETQYF. V is TRBV13 and J is TRBJ2-5, with D perhaps TRBD2 (6 bases). Germline CDR1 and CDR2: PRHDT and FYEKMQ (reference sequence). Trimming took 3 bases from V and 0 from J, leaving 17 bases between them. The CDR3 extends over 17 amino acids.

This chain's CDR3 is CASSFRPNTEAFF. CDR3 sequence (DNA): TGTGCCAGCAGTTTTCGTCCGAACACTGAAGCTTTCTTT. The V gene is TRBV28, the J gene TRBJ1-1, with D uncertain. V was cut by 3 bases and J by 1 base, with 6 bases left in between. Germline V gene data show CDR1 as MDHEN and CDR2 as SYDVKM. CDR3 length: 13 residues.

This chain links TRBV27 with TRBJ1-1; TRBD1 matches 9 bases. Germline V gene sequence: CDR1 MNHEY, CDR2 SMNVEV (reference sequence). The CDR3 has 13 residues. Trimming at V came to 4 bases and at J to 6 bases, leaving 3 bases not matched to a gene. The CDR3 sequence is CASSWDRVAEAFF. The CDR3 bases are TGTGCCAGCAGTTGGGACAGGGTAGCTGAAGCTTTCTTT.

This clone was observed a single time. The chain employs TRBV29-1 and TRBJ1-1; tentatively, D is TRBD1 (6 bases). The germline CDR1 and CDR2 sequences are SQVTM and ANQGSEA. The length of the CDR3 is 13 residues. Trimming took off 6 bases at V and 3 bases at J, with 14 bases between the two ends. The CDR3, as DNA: TGCAGCGTGCCGACTGGACAGTACACTGAAGCTTTCTTT. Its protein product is CSVPTGQYTEAFF.